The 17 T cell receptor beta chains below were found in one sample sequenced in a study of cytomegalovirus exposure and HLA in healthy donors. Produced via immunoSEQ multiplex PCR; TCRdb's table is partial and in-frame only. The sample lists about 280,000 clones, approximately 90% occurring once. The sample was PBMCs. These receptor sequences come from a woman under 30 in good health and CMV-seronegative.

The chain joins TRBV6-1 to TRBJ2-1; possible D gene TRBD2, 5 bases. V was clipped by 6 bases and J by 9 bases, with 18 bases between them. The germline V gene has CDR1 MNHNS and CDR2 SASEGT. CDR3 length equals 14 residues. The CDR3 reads CASREDLASGEQFF. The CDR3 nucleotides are TGTGCCAGCAGGGAGGACCTGGCTTCGGGTGAGCAGTTCTTC.

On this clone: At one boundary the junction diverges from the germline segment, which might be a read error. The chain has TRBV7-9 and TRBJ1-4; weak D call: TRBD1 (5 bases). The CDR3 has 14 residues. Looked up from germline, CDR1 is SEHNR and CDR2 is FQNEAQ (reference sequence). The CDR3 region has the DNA TGTGCCAGCAGCTCATCCGGGACTACTGAAAAACTGTTTTTT. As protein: CASSSSGTTEKLFF.

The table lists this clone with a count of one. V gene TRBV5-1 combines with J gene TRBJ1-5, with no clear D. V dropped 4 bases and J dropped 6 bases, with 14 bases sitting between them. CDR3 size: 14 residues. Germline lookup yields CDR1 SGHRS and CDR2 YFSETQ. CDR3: CASSRPREVQPQHF. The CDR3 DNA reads TGCGCCAGCAGCCGGCCCCGGGAGGTTCAGCCCCAGCATTTT. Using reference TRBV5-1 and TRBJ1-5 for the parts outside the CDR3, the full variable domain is KAGVTQTPRYLIKTRGQQVTLSCSPISGHRSVSWYQQTPGQGLQFLFEYFSETQRNKGNFPGRFSGRQFSNSRSEMNVSTLELGDSALYLCASSRPREVQPQHFGDGTRLSIL.

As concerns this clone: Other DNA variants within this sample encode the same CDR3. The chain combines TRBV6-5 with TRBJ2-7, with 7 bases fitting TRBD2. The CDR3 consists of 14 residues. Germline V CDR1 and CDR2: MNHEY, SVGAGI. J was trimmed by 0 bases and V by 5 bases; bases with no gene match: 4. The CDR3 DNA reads TGTGCCAGCAGTCCTAGCGGAAGCTCCTACGAGCAGTACTTC. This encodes CASSPSGSSYEQYF.

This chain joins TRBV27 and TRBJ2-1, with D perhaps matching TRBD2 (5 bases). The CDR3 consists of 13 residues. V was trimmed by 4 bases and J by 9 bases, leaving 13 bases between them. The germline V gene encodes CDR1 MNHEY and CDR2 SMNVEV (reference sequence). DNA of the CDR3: TGTGCCAGCAGTTATTATAGGAGGACTGAGCAGTTCTTC. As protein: CASSYYRRTEQFF.

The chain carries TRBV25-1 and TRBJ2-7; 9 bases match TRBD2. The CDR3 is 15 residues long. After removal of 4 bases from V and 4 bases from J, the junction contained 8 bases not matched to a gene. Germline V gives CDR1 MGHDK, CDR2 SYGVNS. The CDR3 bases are TGTGCCAGCAGTGGTAGCGGGAGCCCCTCATACGAGCAGTACTTC. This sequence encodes CASSGSGSPSYEQYF.

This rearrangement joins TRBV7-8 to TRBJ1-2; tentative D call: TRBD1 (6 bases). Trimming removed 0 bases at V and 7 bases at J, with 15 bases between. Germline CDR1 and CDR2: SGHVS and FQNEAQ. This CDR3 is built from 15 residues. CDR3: CASSLANRAEGGYTF. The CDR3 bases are TGTGCCAGCAGCTTAGCTAACAGGGCCGAGGGTGGCTACACCTTC.

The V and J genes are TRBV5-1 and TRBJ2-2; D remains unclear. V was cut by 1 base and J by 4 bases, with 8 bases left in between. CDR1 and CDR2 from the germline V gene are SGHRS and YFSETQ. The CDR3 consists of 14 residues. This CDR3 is CASSLTERTGELFF. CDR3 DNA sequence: TGCGCCAGCAGCTTGACGGAGCGCACCGGGGAGCTGTTTTTT.

The CDR3 DNA sequence: TGTGCCAGCAGCTTCGGGACAGGGGGCGGTTGGTCCGGGGAGCTGTTTTTT. Translating gives CASSFGTGGGWSGELFF. The chain uses TRBV5-6 and TRBJ2-2; 12 bases align to TRBD1. The CDR3 sequence is 17 residues long. The ends lost 2 bases at V and 6 bases at J; junction bases unmatched: 8. CDR1 is SGHDT and CDR2 is YYEEEE in the germline V gene.

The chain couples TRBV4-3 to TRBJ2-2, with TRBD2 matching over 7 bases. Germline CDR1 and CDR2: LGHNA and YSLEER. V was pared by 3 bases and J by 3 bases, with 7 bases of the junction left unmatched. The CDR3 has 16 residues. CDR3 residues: CASSQGGRADTGELFF. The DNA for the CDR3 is TGCGCCAGCAGCCAGGGAGGGAGGGCCGACACCGGGGAGCTGTTTTTT.

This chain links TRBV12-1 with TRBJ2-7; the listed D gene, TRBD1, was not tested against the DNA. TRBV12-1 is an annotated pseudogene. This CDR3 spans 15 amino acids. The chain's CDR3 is CASSFQGTHSYEQYF. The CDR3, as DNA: TGTGCCAGCAGCTTTCAGGGCACACACTCCTACGAGCAGTACTTC.

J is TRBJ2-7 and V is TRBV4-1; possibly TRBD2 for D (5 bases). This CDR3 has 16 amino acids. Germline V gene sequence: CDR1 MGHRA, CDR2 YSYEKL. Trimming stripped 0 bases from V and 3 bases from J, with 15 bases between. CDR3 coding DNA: TGCGCCAGCAGCCAAGAATCGGGGAAATGGGGCTACGAGCAGTACTTC. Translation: CASSQESGKWGYEQYF.

CDR3 nucleotide sequence: TGTGCCATCAGTCAGCAGGGGGGTGTCAATCAGCCCCAGCATTTT. This translates into CAISQQGGVNQPQHF. The chain joins TRBV10-3 to TRBJ1-5; 7 positions agree with TRBD1. Germline lookup yields CDR1 ENHRY and CDR2 SYGVKD. The CDR3 runs 15 residues. The J segment lost 3 bases and the V segment lost 5 bases, leaving 7 bases of the junction unmatched.

Here the CDR3 reads CASSYLARQYDGYTF. The CDR3 DNA reads as TGTGCCAGCAGTTACCTGGCGCGACAGTACGATGGCTACACCTTC. This chain connects TRBV6-6 to TRBJ1-2; D may be TRBD1 (5 bases). The CDR3 spans 15 residues. Germline lookup yields CDR1 MNHNY and CDR2 SVGAGI (reference sequence). Trimming shortened V by 2 bases and J by 6 bases, and 16 bases separated the two germline ends.

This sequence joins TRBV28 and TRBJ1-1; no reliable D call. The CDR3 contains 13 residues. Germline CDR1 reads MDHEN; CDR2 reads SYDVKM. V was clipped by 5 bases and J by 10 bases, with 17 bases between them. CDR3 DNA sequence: TGTGCCAGCAGTCCAATAGCGCCCGGAGGAGCTTTCTTT. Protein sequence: CASSPIAPGGAFF.

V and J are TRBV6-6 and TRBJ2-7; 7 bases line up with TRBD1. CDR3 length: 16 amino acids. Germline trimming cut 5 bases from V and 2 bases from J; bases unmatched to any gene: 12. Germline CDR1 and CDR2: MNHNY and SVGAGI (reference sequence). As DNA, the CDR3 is TGTGCCAGCAGTGGGATTGGACAGGAGGTTCCCTACGAGCAGTACTTC. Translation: CASSGIGQEVPYEQYF.

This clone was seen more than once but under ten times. CDR3 protein: CASSLAYTEAFF. The CDR3 DNA is TGTGCCAGCAGCTTAGCTTACACTGAAGCTTTCTTT. The chain carries TRBV11-2 and TRBJ1-1; D is uncertain. V lost 1 base to trimming and J lost 3 bases, with 3 bases between them. CDR3 length equals 12 residues. Germline-derived CDR1 and CDR2 are SGHAT and FQNNGV.